This T cell receptor (beta chain) derives from a study of tumor-infiltrating lymphocytes in primary liver carcinoma. Study-wide findings and caveats: In tumor-adjacent and tumor-blood pairs, overlap was lower than in tumor region pairs.

The investigators made TCR beta cDNA from about 500 ng total RNA, using a constant-region primer. Three rounds of nested multiplex PCR with slightly modified ARM-PCR produced TCR beta libraries. Use of TRBV1-TRBV30 forward primers with a C-beta reverse primer characterized the first two PCR rounds, which lasted around 9 cycles each. Each CDR3 protein gets one entry after TCRdb re-called the multiplex PCR reads with MiXCR. The table includes about 21,000 distinct CDR3 sequences, around three quarters detected once. Unsorted bulk tissue of roughly 20-31 mg yielded co-extracted RNA and DNA. In its sample, this clonotype ranks as medium-sized. Antigen unknown. The junction departs from the called germline gene at one end, perhaps through a read error. CDR1 and CDR2 (germline): MNHEY, SVGEGT. The CDR3 loop spans 15 amino acids.

Sequencing input: liver tumor tissue from sampling region 1. Noted subset: tumor region T1, superior pole. The TCR originated in a man aged 35 to 55 with primary liver carcinoma and hepatitis B virus infection. The chain recombines TRBV6-2 or TRBV6-3 with TRBJ2-3; 11 bases fit TRBD2. Written as DNA, the CDR3 is TGTGCCAGCAGATACTCTGGACTAGCGGGAGATACGCAGTATTTT. This sequence encodes CASRYSGLAGDTQYF.